What follows is one T cell receptor (beta chain) and its context. Its antigen is not known. Trimming removed 1 base from V and 8 bases from J; junction bases left unmatched: 15. The length of the CDR3 is 18 residues. Germline V CDR1 and CDR2: SEHNR, FQNEAQ (reference sequence). These data originate in a study of cytomegalovirus exposure and HLA in healthy donors. Study observations and caveats: Researchers counted approximately 160 TCR beta chains as cytomegalovirus-associated. Clusters of TCRs from the first cohort tended to co-occur in the 120 or so validation repertoires (as a later analysis found). The majority of TCR sequences were rare, yet some public TCRs appeared in many donors. CMV antigen specificity was confirmed in vitro for a few CMV-associated chains.

Measured with immunoSEQ multiplex PCR; TCRdb has only the in-frame clones, and not every one. The repertoire includes 150,000 to 200,000 clones, more than 75% of them detected once, and 1.4% to 1.5% sits in the top ten. The TCR originated in a young woman in good health and CMV-seronegative. The V call is TRBV7-9, the J call TRBJ1-2, with TRBD1 matching over 11 bases. The sequencing input was PBMCs. The CDR3 DNA is TGTGCCAGCAGCTTAGATGCGGGGACAGGGGGTCCTTCGGGCGGCTACACCTTC. This translates into CASSLDAGTGGPSGGYTF.